The 22 T cell receptor beta chains reported below all come from one sample, sequenced in a study of beta chain features in type 1 diabetes. Sequenced material consisted of expressed TCRB transcripts (all of the isolated RNA was reverse transcribed). TCRdb keeps only in-frame clones here, not all; method: immunoSEQ multiplex PCR. Among about 290,000 clones, around 7.8% were seen once, and the ten largest hold approximately 1%. Sequenced input: central memory CD4+ T cells from blood. The source is a young woman in good health.

In this sample, this clone turned up a few times. V gene TRBV4-2 combines with J gene TRBJ2-3; no reliable D call. The CDR3 runs 16 residues. Germline assignment: CDR1 LGHNA and CDR2 YNFKEQ. V lost 0 bases and J lost 1, with 11 bases in between. The CDR3 coding sequence is TGTGCCAGCAGCCAAGATCTCAGTTGGGGCACAGATACGCAGTATTTT. Its translation: CASSQDLSWGTDTQYF.

This clone was detected only a few times. V is TRBV5-1 and J is TRBJ1-4, with D maybe TRBD1 (6 bases). This CDR3 comprises 14 residues. Germline-derived CDR1 and CDR2 are SGHRS and YFSETQ. V lost 3 bases to trimming and J lost 5 bases, with 11 bases between them. The DNA of the CDR3 is TGCGCCAGCAGCTCGGACAGTTCCAATGAAAAACTGTTTTTT. Its protein is CASSSDSSNEKLFF.

The genes are TRBV6-4 and TRBJ2-1; D possibly matches TRBD1 or TRBD2 (5 bases each). V lost 2 bases, J lost 8 bases, and 10 bases lay in between. The CDR3 is made up of 13 amino acids. The V gene's germline CDR1 is MRHNA and CDR2 SNTAGT. CDR3 residues: CASSDELGDEQFF. In DNA form, the CDR3 reads TGTGCCAGCAGTGACGAGTTGGGGGATGAGCAGTTCTTC.

This clone has just a few counts. The chain recombines TRBV5-1 with TRBJ1-4; D ambiguous. Germline assignment: CDR1 SGHRS and CDR2 YFSETQ. V lost 0 bases, J lost 5 bases, and 5 bases lay in between. CDR3 size: 13 residues. CDR3 region: CASSLAGNEKLFF. CDR3 DNA: TGCGCCAGCAGCTTGGCCGGGAATGAAAAACTGTTTTTT.

CDR3 in DNA: TGTGCCAGCAGCACCCCCTCAGGGTACAATGAGCAGTTCTTC. Translation: CASSTPSGYNEQFF. V gene TRBV7-7 combines with J gene TRBJ2-1, with D perhaps matching TRBD1 (5 bases). This CDR3 has 14 amino acids. The germline gives CDR1 SSHAT, CDR2 FNYEAQ (reference sequence). Trimming pared 5 bases from V and 4 bases from J, leaving 12 bases between.

The V and J genes are TRBV12-5 and TRBJ2-5; D possibly corresponds to TRBD1 (6 bases). Trimming removed 1 base at V and 4 bases at J, with 10 bases between. Germline V lookup: CDR1 LGHNT, CDR2 FRNRAP. The CDR3 is 14 residues long. In DNA, the CDR3 is TGTGCTAGTGGTTTGGGGTTACAGGGAGAGACCCAGTACTTC. It translates to CASGLGLQGETQYF.

The chain links TRBV13 to TRBJ2-7; D tentatively fits TRBD1 or TRBD2 (6 bases each). Deletions cut 0 bases from V and 1 base from J, with 10 bases between. CDR1 PRHDT and CDR2 FYEKMQ come from the germline V gene (reference sequence). This CDR3 comprises 15 residues. CDR3 bases: TGTGCCAGCAGCTTAGGAGGAGGGGGTTCCTACGAGCAGTACTTC. This sequence encodes CASSLGGGGSYEQYF.

The rearrangement joins TRBV30 to TRBJ2-1; tentatively, D is TRBD2 (6 bases). The CDR3 covers 9 residues. V was clipped by 7 bases and J by 10 bases, with 8 bases between them. CDR1 is GTSNPN and CDR2 is SVGIG in the germline V gene (reference sequence). The CDR3 bases are TGTGCCTCCGGGAGAGAGCAGTTCTTC. Translating it yields CASGREQFF.

The rearrangement uses TRBV30 and TRBJ1-3; D is perhaps TRBD1 (5 bases). V shed 0 bases and J shed 0 bases, with 12 bases lying between them. Germline loops: CDR1 GTSNPN, CDR2 SVGIG (reference sequence). This CDR3 is 16 amino acids long. The CDR3 spells CAWSVSGASSGNTIYF. The CDR3 bases are TGTGCCTGGAGTGTATCCGGGGCGAGCTCTGGAAACACCATATATTTT. The variable domain in full, with the rest retrieved from reference TRBV30 and TRBJ1-3, is SQTIHQWPATLVQPVGSPLSLECTVEGTSNPNLYWYRQAAGRGLQLLFYSVGIGQISSEVPQNLSASRPQDRQFILSSKKLLLSDSGFYLCAWSVSGASSGNTIYFGEGSWLTVV.

This clone is termed medium-sized (0.01 to 0.1%). The V gene is TRBV2, the J gene TRBJ2-2; no clear D. Germline V gene lookup returns CDR1 SNHLY and CDR2 FYNNEI. V was shortened by 5 bases and J by 7 bases, with 8 bases between the two germline ends. The length of the CDR3 is 12 residues. CDR3 sequence reads: CASSPSHGELFF. CDR3 DNA sequence: TGTGCCAGCAGTCCAAGCCACGGGGAGCTGTTTTTT.

This clone was seen a handful of times. V gene TRBV2 combines with J gene TRBJ1-1; D is perhaps TRBD1 (6 bases). The CDR3 is made up of 12 amino acids. Germline assignment: CDR1 SNHLY and CDR2 FYNNEI. V was trimmed by 7 bases and J by 5 bases, leaving 11 bases between them. DNA of the CDR3: TGTGCCAGCAACAGGGAGGGGACTGAAGCTTTCTTT. Amino acid sequence: CASNREGTEAFF.

The V gene is TRBV7-3, the J gene TRBJ2-2; D not certain. The CDR3 loop spans 18 amino acids. Trimming stripped 1 base from V and 1 base from J, with 16 bases between. Germline CDR1 is SGHTA and CDR2 is FQGTGA. This CDR3 reads CASSLKPPGGVNTGELFF. CDR3 nucleotides: TGTGCCAGCAGCTTAAAGCCCCCGGGTGGGGTGAACACCGGGGAGCTGTTTTTT.

This clone occurred a few times. V is TRBV11-2 and J is TRBJ1-5; D gene unclear. CDR3 size: 14 residues. Trimming took 5 bases from V and 4 from J, leaving 12 bases between them. CDR1 and CDR2 (germline): SGHAT, FQNNGV. DNA for the CDR3: TGTGCCAGCAGCGGACCGGGTCTAAATCAGCCCCAGCATTTT. Protein: CASSGPGLNQPQHF.

This clone was seen a single time. CDR3 nucleotide sequence: TGTGCCAGCAGTTCCCCGGCGTGGGTTCTTGGCTACACCTTC. The encoded protein is CASSSPAWVLGYTF. This sequence joins TRBV28 and TRBJ1-2; D ambiguous. This CDR3 spans 14 amino acids. V lost 4 bases and J lost 7, with 16 bases in between. The V gene's germline CDR1 is MDHEN and CDR2 SYDVKM.

V is TRBV7-2 and J is TRBJ2-2; D is uncertain. The CDR3 contains 17 residues. Germline loops: CDR1 SGHTA, CDR2 FQGNSA. V dropped 5 bases and J dropped 2 bases, with 18 bases sitting between them. The CDR3 nucleotides are TGTGCCAGCAGCCCCCCTCAGGCAGGATCAAACACCGGGGAGCTGTTTTTT. Protein sequence: CASSPPQAGSNTGELFF.

This clone has a handful of counts. The genes are TRBV6-1 and TRBJ2-7; 14 bases align to TRBD2. V shed 4 bases and J 5 bases; nucleotides not matched to a gene: 7. The CDR3 contains 16 residues. The germline V gene has CDR1 MNHNS and CDR2 SASEGT. The CDR3 loop reads CASSAGTSGSTHEQYF. The CDR3 region has the DNA TGTGCCAGCAGTGCCGGGACTAGCGGGAGTACCCACGAGCAGTACTTC.

In this sample, this clone turned up a few times. The chain couples TRBV15 to TRBJ2-5; 9 bases are shared with TRBD2. The CDR3 loop spans 16 amino acids. V gave up 0 bases and J gave up 6 bases; unmatched junction bases: 8. Germline values: CDR1 LNHNV, CDR2 YYDKDF (reference sequence). This chain's CDR3 is CATSRDKPSGVQTQYF. The CDR3 nucleotides are TGTGCCACCAGCAGAGATAAGCCTAGCGGGGTACAGACCCAGTACTTC.

The chain carries TRBV6-6 and TRBJ2-1; D tentatively fits TRBD1 or TRBD2 (5 bases each). The length of the CDR3 is 15 residues. V dropped 2 bases and J dropped 8 bases, with 16 bases sitting between them. Germline-derived CDR1 and CDR2 are MNHNY and SVGAGI (reference sequence). CDR3 sequence: CASSYGSKMGHEQFF. The CDR3, as DNA: TGTGCCAGCAGTTACGGGAGTAAAATGGGGCATGAGCAGTTCTTC.

This chain connects TRBV4-2 to TRBJ2-1, with TRBD2 matching 7 bases. Germline CDR1 LGHNA, CDR2 YNFKEQ. V gave up 6 bases and J gave up 4 bases; unmatched junction bases: 9. CDR3 length: 15 amino acids. The CDR3 is CASRPAGTIYNEQFF. The CDR3 DNA reads TGTGCCAGCAGACCCGCCGGGACTATTTACAATGAGCAGTTCTTC.

In its sample, this clone was seen a few times. This chain joins TRBV18 and TRBJ1-2, with 9 bases aligning to TRBD1. Germline values: CDR1 KGHSH, CDR2 LQKENI. Losses at the gene ends were 6 bases for V and 3 bases for J; bases not matched to a gene: 5. CDR3 length: 14 residues. The CDR3 sequence is CASSLDRGDYGYTF. The CDR3 nucleotides are TGTGCCAGCTCCCTGGACAGGGGCGACTATGGCTACACCTTC.

This clone has a handful of counts. The CDR3 protein is CASSQGGREGDTGELFF. The CDR3 DNA reads as TGCGCCAGCAGCCAAGGCGGGAGGGAAGGGGACACCGGGGAGCTGTTTTTT. The chain joins TRBV4-1 to TRBJ2-2, with 9 bases identical to TRBD2. The CDR3 totals 17 residues. J was trimmed by 3 bases and V by 1 base; bases with no gene match: 6. Germline CDR1 MGHRA, CDR2 YSYEKL.

This clone was detected only a few times. The rearrangement joins TRBV4-2 to TRBJ2-3; D perhaps matches TRBD2 (6 bases). V was trimmed by 6 bases and J by 2 bases, leaving 12 bases between them. This CDR3 contains 14 residues. CDR1 is LGHNA and CDR2 is YNFKEQ in the germline V gene. The CDR3 nucleotides are TGTGCCAGCAGGCGGGACTCCACCACAGATACGCAGTATTTT. Amino acids: CASRRDSTTDTQYF.